This TCR beta chain stems from a study of blood T cell repertoires in COVID-19. In germline, CDR1 is SEHNR, CDR2 FQNEAQ (reference sequence). CDR3 length: 18 residues. Unmatched junction bases numbered 8, after V lost 5 bases and J lost 0 bases. Clones were read by immunoSEQ multiplex PCR, and TCRdb kept only the in-frame ones, dropping some. Among some 120,000 clones, 81% were seen once, and the ten largest hold more than 9%. The chain joins TRBV7-9 to TRBJ2-1; 12 nucleotides agree with TRBD2. This receptor was identified in a human donor in a cohort sampled during active COVID-19. Sequenced input: peripheral blood. CDR3 protein: CASSIRLAGESSYNEQFF. CDR3 sequence (DNA): TGTGCCAGCAGCATAAGACTAGCGGGAGAGTCCTCCTACAATGAGCAGTTCTTC.